This T cell receptor (beta chain) is from a study of T cell responses to AZD1222 COVID-19 vaccine. A note on this clone: Its antigen is as yet unknown. The germline gene is not matched at one end of the junction; a read error may be the cause.

Study outcomes and limitations: Nearly half of spike-specific TCRs reportedly go after variant regions that carry no mutations. Only after the peak T cell response were repertoires sampled.

TCRdb's table, derived via immunoSEQ multiplex PCR, lists solely in-frame clones and lacks some. The sample contains some 89,000 clones, 88% of which appear only once. This sequence was found in an adult in good health. The material sequenced was peripheral blood, taken on day 0 of MenACWY control vaccination.

CDR3 coding DNA: TGTGCCAGCAGACCAAGCGTCAGACAGAGGCCCCCGCACTTC. It is translated as CASRPSVRQRPPHF. This chain joins TRBV27 and TRBJ2-7, with D maybe TRBD1 (5 bases). The CDR3 loop spans 14 amino acids. CDR1 is MNHEY, CDR2 SMNVEV, per germline (reference sequence).